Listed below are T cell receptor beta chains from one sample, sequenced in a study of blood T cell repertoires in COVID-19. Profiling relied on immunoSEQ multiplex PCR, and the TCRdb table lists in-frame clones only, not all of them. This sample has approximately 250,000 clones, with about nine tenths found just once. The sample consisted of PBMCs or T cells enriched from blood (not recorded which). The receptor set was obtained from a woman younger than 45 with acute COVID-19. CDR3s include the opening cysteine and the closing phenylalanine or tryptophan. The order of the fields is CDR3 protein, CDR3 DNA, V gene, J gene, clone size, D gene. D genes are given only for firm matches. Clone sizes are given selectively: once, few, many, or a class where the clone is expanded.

CDR3 protein: CASSQDIQYSNQPQHF
CDR3 DNA: TGTGCCAGCAGCCAAGATATACAGTATAGCAATCAGCCCCAGCATTTT
V gene: TRBV4-2
J gene: TRBJ1-5
clone size: .
D gene: .

CDR3 protein: CASSFLAGGPLQYNEQFF
CDR3 DNA: TGTGCCAGCAGTTTCTTAGCGGGAGGGCCCCTCCAGTACAATGAGCAGTTCTTC
V gene: TRBV27
J gene: TRBJ2-1
clone size: .
D gene: TRBD2

CDR3 protein: CASSLLARSSNTDTQYF
CDR3 DNA: TGTGCCAGCAGTTTACTAGCGAGGTCGTCAAACACAGATACGCAGTATTTT
V gene: TRBV28
J gene: TRBJ2-3
clone size: .
D gene: .

CDR3 protein: CASSEWGTGSSYEQYF
CDR3 DNA: TGTGCCAGCAGTGAATGGGGGACAGGGAGCTCCTACGAGCAGTACTTC
V gene: TRBV6-1
J gene: TRBJ2-7
clone size: .
D gene: TRBD1

CDR3 protein: CAHGGVPETQYF
CDR3 DNA: TGTGCCCACGGAGGGGTACCAGAGACCCAGTACTTC
V gene: TRBV7-9
J gene: TRBJ2-5
clone size: .
D gene: .

CDR3 protein: CASRRTSGSSYEQYF
CDR3 DNA: TGTGCCAGCAGAAGGACTAGCGGGAGCTCCTACGAGCAGTACTTC
V gene: TRBV7-2
J gene: TRBJ2-7
clone size: .
D gene: TRBD2

CDR3 protein: CATSRGSGTDTQYF
CDR3 DNA: TGTGCCACCAGTAGGGGGTCAGGCACAGATACGCAGTATTTT
V gene: TRBV24-1
J gene: TRBJ2-3
clone size: .
D gene: .

CDR3 protein: CASSDHVAGRANTGELFF
CDR3 DNA: TGTGCCAGCAGCGACCACGTGGCGGGGAGGGCGAACACCGGGGAGCTGTTTTTT
V gene: TRBV7-3
J gene: TRBJ2-2
clone size: .
D gene: TRBD2

CDR3 protein: CASSLDRANEKLFF
CDR3 DNA: TGTGCCAGCAGTCTGGACAGGGCTAATGAAAAACTGTTTTTT
V gene: TRBV3-1/TRBV3-2
J gene: TRBJ1-4
clone size: few
D gene: TRBD1

CDR3 protein: CASSPEPYADTQYF
CDR3 DNA: TGTGCCAGCAGCCCAGAACCGTATGCAGATACGCAGTATTTT
V gene: TRBV7-2
J gene: TRBJ2-3
clone size: once
D gene: .

CDR3 protein: CASSLAGVKTQYF
CDR3 DNA: TGCGCCAGCAGCTTGGCAGGGGTCAAGACCCAGTACTTC
V gene: TRBV5-1
J gene: TRBJ2-5
clone size: .
D gene: .

CDR3 protein: CASRTGLAGLGETQYF
CDR3 DNA: TGTGCCAGCAGGACTGGACTTGCGGGATTGGGAGAGACCCAGTACTTC
V gene: TRBV2
J gene: TRBJ2-5
clone size: .
D gene: .

CDR3 protein: CASSFGGSSNQPQHF
CDR3 DNA: TGTGCCAGCAGCTTTGGAGGGTCTAGCAATCAGCCCCAGCATTTT
V gene: TRBV7-9
J gene: TRBJ1-5
clone size: .
D gene: .

CDR3 protein: CASGPLASTDTQYF
CDR3 DNA: TGTGCCAGTGGTCCACTAGCTTCGACAGATACGCAGTATTTT
V gene: TRBV19
J gene: TRBJ2-3
clone size: .
D gene: .

CDR3 protein: CASSLGLAGGQETQYF
CDR3 DNA: TGTGCCAGCAGCTTGGGACTAGCGGGAGGCCAAGAGACCCAGTACTTC
V gene: TRBV5-4
J gene: TRBJ2-5
clone size: .
D gene: TRBD2

CDR3 protein: CASSIAPVQPQHF
CDR3 DNA: TGTGCCAGTAGTATAGCCCCCGTCCAGCCCCAGCATTTT
V gene: TRBV19
J gene: TRBJ1-5
clone size: once
D gene: .

CDR3 protein: CASSPRAAGIANTQYF
CDR3 DNA: TGTGCCAGCAGCCCAAGGGCGGCGGGAATTGCAAATACGCAGTATTTT
V gene: TRBV7-3
J gene: TRBJ2-3
clone size: .
D gene: .

CDR3 protein: CASSSPSGTSGRASNTQYF
CDR3 DNA: TGTGCCAGCAGCTCACCCAGCGGGACTAGCGGGAGGGCCTCAAATACGCAGTATTTT
V gene: TRBV7-2
J gene: TRBJ2-3
clone size: .
D gene: TRBD2

CDR3 protein: CATSRDQASGGLTDTQYF
CDR3 DNA: TGTGCCACCAGCAGAGATCAAGCTAGCGGGGGCCTCACAGATACGCAGTATTTT
V gene: TRBV15
J gene: TRBJ2-3
clone size: .
D gene: TRBD2

CDR3 protein: CASSYSTGVYNEQFF
CDR3 DNA: TGTGCCAGCAGTTACTCGACAGGGGTTTACAATGAGCAGTTCTTC
V gene: TRBV6-2/TRBV6-3
J gene: TRBJ2-1
clone size: .
D gene: TRBD1

CDR3 protein: CASSFGSGNQPQHF
CDR3 DNA: TGTGCCAGCAGTTTCGGGAGCGGCAATCAGCCCCAGCATTTT
V gene: TRBV28
J gene: TRBJ1-5
clone size: .
D gene: .

CDR3 protein: CASSPGQGGYGYTF
CDR3 DNA: TGTGCCAGCAGCCCTGGACAGGGGGGCTATGGCTACACCTTC
V gene: TRBV5-4
J gene: TRBJ1-2
clone size: .
D gene: TRBD1

CDR3 protein: CASSATGETEAFF
CDR3 DNA: TGCGCCAGCAGCGCGACAGGGGAAACTGAAGCTTTCTTT
V gene: TRBV5-1
J gene: TRBJ1-1
clone size: once
D gene: TRBD1

CDR3 protein: CASSRTSGLSYEQYF
CDR3 DNA: TGTGCCAGCTCGAGGACTAGCGGACTTTCCTACGAGCAGTACTTC
V gene: TRBV7-9
J gene: TRBJ2-7
clone size: .
D gene: TRBD2

CDR3 protein: CASSWQLARNNEQFF
CDR3 DNA: TGTGCCAGCAGTTGGCAGCTAGCGCGCAACAATGAGCAGTTCTTC
V gene: TRBV2
J gene: TRBJ2-1
clone size: .
D gene: .

CDR3 protein: CASSSKFTGGTEAFF
CDR3 DNA: TGTGCCAGCAGCTCCAAATTCACGGGAGGGACTGAAGCTTTCTTT
V gene: TRBV13
J gene: TRBJ1-1
clone size: .
D gene: .

CDR3 protein: CASSFVLSSYEQYF
CDR3 DNA: TGTGCCAGCAGTTTTGTCCTTAGCTCCTACGAGCAGTACTTC
V gene: TRBV28
J gene: TRBJ2-7
clone size: .
D gene: .

CDR3 protein: CASSQPWTGATNEKLFF
CDR3 DNA: TGCGCCAGCAGTCAGCCTTGGACAGGCGCAACTAATGAAAAACTGTTTTTT
V gene: TRBV23-1
J gene: TRBJ1-4
clone size: .
D gene: TRBD1

CDR3 protein: CASSEGTAYSYEQYF
CDR3 DNA: TGTGCCAGCAGTGAAGGTACAGCATACTCCTACGAGCAGTACTTC
V gene: TRBV2
J gene: TRBJ2-7
clone size: .
D gene: .

CDR3 protein: CASSPSGGSGTEAFF
CDR3 DNA: TGTGCCAGCAGCCCCAGCGGGGGATCGGGCACTGAAGCTTTCTTT
V gene: TRBV11-3
J gene: TRBJ1-1
clone size: .
D gene: .

CDR3 protein: CASSLGSANTGELFF
CDR3 DNA: TGTGCCAGCAGTTTAGGCAGCGCGAACACCGGGGAGCTGTTTTTT
V gene: TRBV28
J gene: TRBJ2-2
clone size: .
D gene: .

CDR3 protein: CASTSSGPTYNEQFF
CDR3 DNA: TGTGCCAGCACTTCTAGCGGACCTACCTACAATGAGCAGTTCTTC
V gene: TRBV28
J gene: TRBJ2-1
clone size: .
D gene: TRBD2

CDR3 protein: CASSALPSLIFVDTDTQYF
CDR3 DNA: TGTGCCAGCAGCGCGCTCCCCTCACTAATCTTCGTAGACACAGATACGCAGTATTTT
V gene: TRBV9
J gene: TRBJ2-3
clone size: .
D gene: .

CDR3 protein: CASREQGLTNQPQHF
CDR3 DNA: TGTGCCAGCAGGGAACAGGGGTTGACCAATCAGCCCCAGCATTTT
V gene: TRBV2
J gene: TRBJ1-5
clone size: .
D gene: TRBD1

CDR3 protein: CASALPPPGRGTDTQYF
CDR3 DNA: TGTGCCAGCGCGCTCCCCCCTCCCGGGAGAGGCACAGATACGCAGTATTTT
V gene: TRBV7-9
J gene: TRBJ2-3
clone size: once
D gene: .

CDR3 protein: CASSSGSSYNSPLHF
CDR3 DNA: TGTGCCAGCAGTTCGGGAAGCTCCTATAATTCACCCCTCCACTTT
V gene: TRBV27
J gene: TRBJ1-6
clone size: once
D gene: .

CDR3 protein: CASSKSSGGEEKLFF
CDR3 DNA: TGTGCCAGCAGCAAATCGTCCGGGGGGGAAGAAAAACTGTTTTTT
V gene: TRBV13
J gene: TRBJ1-4
clone size: .
D gene: .

CDR3 protein: CASSSNAHSYNEQFF
CDR3 DNA: TGTGCCAGCAGCTCTAATGCGCACTCCTACAATGAGCAGTTCTTC
V gene: TRBV27
J gene: TRBJ2-1
clone size: .
D gene: .

CDR3 protein: CATSDLLESQETQYF
CDR3 DNA: TGTGCCACCAGTGATTTGCTCGAGTCACAAGAGACCCAGTACTTC
V gene: TRBV24-1
J gene: TRBJ2-5
clone size: .
D gene: .

CDR3 protein: CASSLTSGRFKNIQYF
CDR3 DNA: TGTGCCAGCAGCCTGACTAGCGGGAGGTTCAAAAACATTCAGTACTTC
V gene: TRBV6-6
J gene: TRBJ2-4
clone size: .
D gene: TRBD2

CDR3 protein: CASSGGDKVNEQYF
CDR3 DNA: TGTGCCAGCAGTGGGGGGGACAAGGTAAACGAGCAGTACTTC
V gene: TRBV28
J gene: TRBJ2-7
clone size: .
D gene: .

CDR3 protein: CASSLDLAGGVEETQYF
CDR3 DNA: TGTGCCAGCAGCTTGGATCTAGCGGGCGGGGTTGAAGAGACCCAGTACTTC
V gene: TRBV5-5
J gene: TRBJ2-5
clone size: .
D gene: TRBD2

CDR3 protein: CASIITGYEQYF
CDR3 DNA: TGTGCCAGCATAATAACAGGGTACGAGCAGTACTTC
V gene: TRBV2
J gene: TRBJ2-7
clone size: .
D gene: .

CDR3 protein: CASSQVTGVGEKLFF
CDR3 DNA: TGTGCCAGCAGCCAAGTGACAGGGGTGGGGGAAAAACTGTTTTTT
V gene: TRBV3-1/TRBV3-2
J gene: TRBJ1-4
clone size: once
D gene: TRBD1

CDR3 protein: CASSTPPGHQGEKLFF
CDR3 DNA: TGTGCCAGTAGTACACCTCCGGGCCATCAGGGAGAAAAACTGTTTTTT
V gene: TRBV19
J gene: TRBJ1-4
clone size: .
D gene: .

CDR3 protein: CASSQAEANSYEQYF
CDR3 DNA: TGCGCCAGCAGCCAAGCAGAGGCAAACTCCTACGAGCAGTACTTC
V gene: TRBV4-1
J gene: TRBJ2-7
clone size: .
D gene: .

CDR3 protein: CASSLVQGVNTEAFF
CDR3 DNA: TGTGCCAGCAGCTTGGTGCAGGGGGTAAACACTGAAGCTTTCTTT
V gene: TRBV5-8
J gene: TRBJ1-1
clone size: .
D gene: TRBD1

CDR3 protein: CASSDPGLKPGNTIYF
CDR3 DNA: TGTGCCAGCAGTGATCCGGGACTCAAGCCTGGAAACACCATATATTTT
V gene: TRBV28
J gene: TRBJ1-3
clone size: .
D gene: .

CDR3 protein: CASSPRAAGEKLFF
CDR3 DNA: TGTGCCAGCAGCCCTAGAGCCGCCGGGGAAAAACTGTTTTTT
V gene: TRBV9
J gene: TRBJ1-4
clone size: .
D gene: .

CDR3 protein: CASSESAGPRMWEQYF
CDR3 DNA: TGTGCCAGCAGTGAATCAGCGGGACCCAGGATGTGGGAGCAGTACTTC
V gene: TRBV2
J gene: TRBJ2-7
clone size: .
D gene: TRBD2

CDR3 protein: CASSEGQGLNEQYF
CDR3 DNA: TGCGCCAGCAGCGAGGGACAGGGACTCAACGAGCAGTACTTC
V gene: TRBV5-1
J gene: TRBJ2-7
clone size: .
D gene: TRBD1

CDR3 protein: CASSILGPSYEQYF
CDR3 DNA: TGTGCCAGTAGTATCCTTGGGCCCTCCTACGAGCAGTACTTC
V gene: TRBV19
J gene: TRBJ2-7
clone size: .
D gene: .

CDR3 protein: CASRGQGEEQYF
CDR3 DNA: TGTGCCAGCAGGGGACAGGGCGAGGAGCAGTACTTC
V gene: TRBV12-3/TRBV12-4
J gene: TRBJ2-7
clone size: once
D gene: TRBD1

CDR3 protein: CASSAGLAGANSYEQYF
CDR3 DNA: TGTGCCAGCAGCGCCGGACTAGCGGGGGCCAACTCCTACGAGCAGTACTTC
V gene: TRBV11-2
J gene: TRBJ2-7
clone size: .
D gene: TRBD2

CDR3 protein: CASSRDYHVGEQYF
CDR3 DNA: TGTGCCAGCAGTCGGGACTACCACGTCGGCGAGCAGTACTTC
V gene: TRBV6-5
J gene: TRBJ2-7
clone size: .
D gene: TRBD2

CDR3 protein: CASSDRGGHPTTGELFF
CDR3 DNA: TGTGCCAGCAGTGACCGGGGGGGACACCCAACCACCGGGGAGCTGTTTTTT
V gene: TRBV6-4
J gene: TRBJ2-2
clone size: .
D gene: TRBD2

CDR3 protein: CASSQGAGAYEQYF
CDR3 DNA: TGTGCCAGCAGCCAAGGAGCGGGAGCCTACGAGCAGTACTTC
V gene: TRBV3-1/TRBV3-2
J gene: TRBJ2-7
clone size: .
D gene: TRBD2